This TCR beta chain was captured in a study of technical replicates of blood from a handful of donors. Germline CDR1 is SGHRS and CDR2 is YFSETQ. J gave up 1 base and V 2 bases, and 2 bases lay outside the gene matches. The CDR3 consists of 14 residues. TCRdb's copy holds only in-frame clones and misses some; the assay was immunoSEQ multiplex PCR. Among about 80,000 clones listed, 93% were seen once. The sequenced sample consisted of T cells isolated from PBMCs. The chain carries TRBV5-1 and TRBJ1-1; TRBD1 agrees at 7 bases. The sequence was obtained from a human donor in good health. This CDR3 is CASSLNRGNTEAFF. The CDR3, as DNA: TGCGCCAGCAGCTTAAACAGGGGGAACACTGAAGCTTTCTTT.